Listed below are T cell receptor beta chains from one sample, sequenced in a study of blood T cell repertoires in COVID-19. TCRdb's copy holds only in-frame clones and misses some; the assay was immunoSEQ multiplex PCR. Here the sample spans around 170,000 clones, approximately 78% being singletons. What was sequenced was peripheral blood. Source of these receptors: a woman aged 80 or over with COVID-19, enrolled during active disease. Each CDR3 is given with its conserved first and last residue. D genes are given only for firm matches. The size entry is marked missing in some rows and otherwise reads once, few, many or a size class.

NA	TRBJ2-3	TRBV9	TRBD2	CASSVGTSGRSTDTQYF	TGTGCCAGCAGCGTAGGGACTAGCGGCCGAAGCACAGATACGCAGTATTTT
few	TRBJ2-1	TRBV11-3	NA	CASSLIITGSAYNEQFF	TGTGCCAGCAGCTTAATTATAACGGGGTCGGCCTACAATGAGCAGTTCTTC
NA	TRBJ1-6	TRBV19	NA	CASSIVGGSGGNSPLHF	TGTGCCAGTAGTATAGTAGGAGGGAGCGGGGGGAATTCACCCCTCCACTTT
NA	TRBJ2-7	TRBV30	NA	CAWSVLGYEQYF	TGTGCCTGGAGCGTGCTCGGCTACGAGCAGTACTTC
NA	TRBJ1-1	TRBV4-1	TRBD1	CASRTLTGGGTEAFF	TGCGCCAGCAGGACACTTACAGGGGGGGGAACTGAAGCTTTCTTT
NA	TRBJ1-5	TRBV6-5	NA	CASQWGEGNQPQHF	TGTGCCAGCCAATGGGGAGAGGGCAATCAGCCCCAGCATTTT
NA	TRBJ2-3	TRBV11-3	NA	CASNSGGGLTDTQYF	TGTGCCAGCAACTCGGGCGGGGGCCTCACAGATACGCAGTATTTT
once	TRBJ2-1	TRBV7-2	TRBD1	CASSSPSFSDRGPYNEQFF	TGTGCCAGCAGCTCCCCTTCCTTTTCGGACAGGGGACCCTACAATGAGCAGTTCTTC
NA	TRBJ2-3	TRBV9	NA	CASSTWDLFTDTQYF	TGTGCCAGCAGCACCTGGGACTTATTCACAGATACGCAGTATTTT
once	TRBJ1-2	TRBV6-6	NA	CASRRQAANYGYTF	TGTGCCAGCAGGAGACAGGCAGCTAACTATGGCTACACCTTC
NA	TRBJ2-3	TRBV5-1	NA	CASSLGPPRGGTDTQYF	TGCGCCAGCAGCTTGGGACCCCCTAGAGGCGGCACAGATACGCAGTATTTT
NA	TRBJ1-6	TRBV5-1	NA	CASSLAGLQGYNSPLHF	TGCGCCAGCAGCTTGGCGGGACTACAGGGCTATAATTCACCCCTCCACTTT
many	TRBJ2-7	TRBV3-1/TRBV3-2	NA	CASSLKSGRPYEQYF	TGTGCCAGCAGCTTAAAAAGCGGGCGCCCCTACGAGCAGTACTTC
NA	TRBJ2-1	TRBV2	NA	CASTLFRQSLSSYNEQFF	TGTGCCAGCACCCTATTTCGACAGAGCCTAAGCTCCTACAATGAGCAGTTCTTC
NA	TRBJ2-2	TRBV27	NA	CASSFERLEGTGELFF	TGTGCCAGCAGTTTCGAACGACTAGAGGGCACCGGGGAGCTGTTTTTT
NA	TRBJ1-2	TRBV30	TRBD1	CAWRQQGVGYGYTF	TGTGCCTGGAGGCAACAGGGGGTGGGCTATGGCTACACCTTC
NA	TRBJ2-1	TRBV5-6	TRBD1	CASSLARLQGEGEQFF	TGTGCCAGCAGCTTGGCCAGGCTCCAGGGGGAAGGTGAGCAGTTCTTC
NA	TRBJ2-5	TRBV14	NA	CASSQVGGQGTQYF	TGTGCCAGCAGCCAAGTTGGAGGGCAGGGGACCCAGTACTTC
NA	TRBJ2-5	TRBV12-1	NA	CASSPLAGDKETQYF	TGTGCCAGCAGCCCGCTAGCGGGAGACAAAGAGACCCAGTACTTC
NA	TRBJ2-7	TRBV27	NA	CASSYRALARYEQYF	TGTGCCAGCAGTTACAGGGCACTCGCAAGATACGAGCAGTACTTC
NA	TRBJ2-7	TRBV10-3	NA	CAISEYRGTYEQYF	TGTGCCATCAGTGAGTATCGCGGAACCTACGAGCAGTACTTC
NA	TRBJ2-5	TRBV30	TRBD2	CAWSQTSGGGKETQYF	TGTGCCTGGAGTCAGACTAGCGGGGGAGGTAAAGAGACCCAGTACTTC
NA	TRBJ2-1	TRBV11-3	TRBD2	CASSPPSGLAGYNEQFF	TGTGCCAGCAGTCCCCCTTCAGGGCTAGCGGGGTACAATGAGCAGTTCTTC
NA	TRBJ1-2	TRBV2	NA	CASSVGARYGYTF	TGTGCCAGCAGTGTGGGGGCGCGGTATGGCTACACCTTC
NA	TRBJ2-3	TRBV4-3	NA	CASSLRGLGFADTQYF	TGCGCCAGCAGCCTTAGGGGGTTGGGTTTCGCAGATACGCAGTATTTT
NA	TRBJ2-3	TRBV7-2	TRBD1	CASSLVQGADTQYF	TGTGCCAGCAGCTTAGTGCAGGGGGCAGATACGCAGTATTTT
NA	TRBJ2-2	TRBV2	NA	CASSEALRRYTGELFF	TGTGCCAGCAGTGAAGCGCTTCGCAGGTACACCGGGGAGCTGTTTTTT
NA	TRBJ1-2	TRBV30	NA	CAWSVGWDYGYTF	TGTGCCTGGAGTGTGGGCTGGGACTATGGCTACACCTTC
few	TRBJ1-1	TRBV4-2	TRBD1	CASSQHDRANTEAFF	TGTGCCAGCAGCCAACACGACAGGGCGAACACTGAAGCTTTCTTT
NA	TRBJ1-2	TRBV3-1/TRBV3-2	NA	CASSQGEGNYGYTF	TGTGCCAGCAGCCAAGGAGAGGGCAACTATGGCTACACCTTC
NA	TRBJ1-1	TRBV11-2	TRBD1	CASSSSTGGTEAFF	TGTGCCAGCAGCTCCTCGACAGGGGGCACTGAAGCTTTCTTT
NA	TRBJ1-6	TRBV19	NA	CASSIAAGVNSPLHF	TGTGCCAGTAGTATAGCGGCAGGGGTAAATTCACCCCTCCACTTT
NA	TRBJ2-2	TRBV11-3	NA	CASSYGGPNTGELFF	TGTGCCAGCAGCTACGGCGGGCCGAACACCGGGGAGCTGTTTTTT
NA	TRBJ2-7	TRBV6-5	TRBD1	CASRRRQGHEQYF	TGTGCCAGCAGAAGAAGACAGGGCCACGAGCAGTACTTC
once	TRBJ2-5	TRBV7-2	TRBD1	CASSLDLRQGQETQYF	TGTGCCAGCAGCTTGGATCTCCGACAGGGCCAAGAGACCCAGTACTTC
NA	TRBJ1-2	TRBV13	NA	CAHPRVPYGYTF	TGTGCCCACCCGCGGGTCCCCTATGGCTACACCTTC
NA	TRBJ2-5	TRBV5-1	NA	CASSSHQETQYF	TGCGCCAGCAGCTCTCACCAAGAGACCCAGTACTTC
NA	TRBJ2-3	TRBV4-1	TRBD2	CASSRAGDYTDTQYF	TGCGCCAGCAGCCGTGCGGGAGACTACACAGATACGCAGTATTTT
NA	TRBJ2-7	TRBV27	TRBD1	CAGRRTGEGYEQYF	TGTGCCGGCAGAAGGACAGGGGAAGGGTACGAGCAGTACTTC
NA	TRBJ1-1	TRBV29-1	NA	CSGDRITEAFF	TGCAGCGGTGACAGGATCACTGAAGCTTTCTTT
NA	TRBJ2-1	TRBV7-8	TRBD2	CASSFSGDSYNEQFF	TGTGCCAGCAGCTTTAGCGGGGACTCCTACAATGAGCAGTTCTTC
NA	TRBJ1-4	TRBV2	TRBD1	CARGVGGNEKLFF	TGTGCCAGAGGAGTAGGGGGCAATGAAAAACTGTTTTTT
few	TRBJ2-7	TRBV28	TRBD1	CASSPGQSYEQYF	TGTGCCAGCAGTCCGGGACAGTCCTACGAGCAGTACTTC
NA	TRBJ2-3	TRBV6-1	NA	CASSEGGLSTDTQYF	TGTGCCAGCAGTGAAGGGGGCCTTAGCACAGATACGCAGTATTTT
NA	TRBJ2-1	TRBV7-2	TRBD2	CASSPAGGLSSYNEQFF	TGTGCCAGCAGCCCAGCGGGAGGGTTGAGCTCCTACAATGAGCAGTTCTTC
once	TRBJ2-7	TRBV2	TRBD1	CASSSPGQGTYEQYF	TGTGCCAGCAGTTCTCCGGGACAGGGGACTTACGAGCAGTACTTC
NA	TRBJ2-5	TRBV5-1	TRBD1	CASSGTGLLGETQYF	TGCGCCAGCAGCGGGACAGGTTTATTGGGAGAGACCCAGTACTTC
NA	TRBJ2-7	TRBV7-8	TRBD1	CASSPRAGGEPYYEQYF	TGTGCCAGCAGCCCGAGGGCAGGGGGCGAACCCTACTACGAGCAGTACTTC
NA	TRBJ2-7	TRBV4-1	NA	CASSQVGGYEQYF	TGCGCCAGCAGCCAAGTGGGGGGCTACGAGCAGTACTTC
few	TRBJ1-1	TRBV7-9	NA	CASSLQGNTEAFF	TGTGCCAGCAGCCTACAGGGGAACACTGAAGCTTTCTTT
NA	TRBJ2-2	TRBV5-1	NA	CASSFGAPTGELFF	TGCGCCAGCAGCTTTGGGGCCCCGACCGGGGAGCTGTTTTTT
NA	TRBJ1-2	TRBV11-2	NA	CASSTAGGRIYGYTF	TGTGCCAGCAGCACGGCCGGAGGGCGGATCTATGGCTACACCTTC
NA	TRBJ2-3	TRBV5-1	NA	CASRIGQRPTDTQYF	TGCGCCAGCAGGATTGGACAAAGACCCACAGATACGCAGTATTTT
NA	TRBJ2-7	TRBV12-3/TRBV12-4	NA	CASSRRVHEQYF	TGTGCCAGCAGCCGCAGGGTCCACGAGCAGTACTTC